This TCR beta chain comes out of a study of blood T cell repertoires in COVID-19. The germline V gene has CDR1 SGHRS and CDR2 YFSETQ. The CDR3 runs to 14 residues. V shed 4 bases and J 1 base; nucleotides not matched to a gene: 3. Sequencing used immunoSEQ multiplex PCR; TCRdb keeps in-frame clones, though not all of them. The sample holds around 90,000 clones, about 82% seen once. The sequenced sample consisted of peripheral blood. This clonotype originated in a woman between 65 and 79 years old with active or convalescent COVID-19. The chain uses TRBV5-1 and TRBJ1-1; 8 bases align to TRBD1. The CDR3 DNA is TGCGCCAGCAGCACACAGGGGGGGAACACTGAAGCTTTCTTT. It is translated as CASSTQGGNTEAFF.